Below, one T cell receptor (beta chain) is given with its context. Several immunoSEQ plates received, in even portions, the genomic DNA of each subset. Original methodology: Without quality scores, immunoSEQ junctional reads could not be filtered like full-length reads. Clones were read by immunoSEQ multiplex PCR, and TCRdb kept only the in-frame ones, dropping some. V, J and clone size derive from that table, while D and trimming were established from the DNA sequence. Of hundreds of thousands of clones in the sample, roughly 96% were seen once. Naive CD8 cells, CD45RO-negative and positively selected for CCR7, excluded terminally differentiated effector memory CD45RA+ cells. The data originate from a study of shared clonotypes between healthy human individuals. The V and J ends lost 4 bases and 2 bases respectively, with 15 bases between them. This CDR3 has 16 residues. The germline V gene has CDR1 MNHNS and CDR2 SASEGT.

This rearrangement joins TRBV6-1 to TRBJ1-5; possibly TRBD1 for D (6 bases). The sample comprised naive CD8+ T cells sorted from blood. The sequence derives from a woman aged 25 to 39 in good health. This CDR3 is CASSAARGAGNQPQHF. DNA for the CDR3: TGTGCCAGCAGTGCCGCCCGGGGGGCGGGCAATCAGCCCCAGCATTTT.